The 29 T cell receptor beta chains given below trace back to one sample, sequenced in a study of T cell changes during pregnancy in multiple sclerosis (dated by TCRdb to about 2019). Receptor amplification or capture employed the immunoSEQ multiplex PCR assay. TCRdb stores this immuneACCESS table with in-frame sequences only. Part of the clones is absent; in the studies checked, under half of the shortfall reflects unresolved V genes, and no reason is known for the rest. For this sample the table gives roughly 49,000 clones, of which 93% were detected only once. The ten largest clones add up to more than 3% of the sample. Sequenced material: CD8+ T cells from peripheral blood mononuclear cells, taken after pregnancy. The receptors were sampled from a female donor with multiple sclerosis, enrolled in a pregnancy study.

This clone appeared once. This rearrangement joins TRBV7-6 to TRBJ2-5; TRBD2 matches 12 bases. Looked up from germline, CDR1 is SGHVS and CDR2 is FNYEAQ. V was clipped by 5 bases and J by 2 bases; unmatched bases: 18. The CDR3 has 20 amino acids. The chain's CDR3 is CASSPVEGVGLAGYQETQYF. CDR3 bases: TGTGCCAGCAGCCCAGTAGAGGGTGTAGGACTAGCGGGGTATCAAGAGACCCAGTACTTC.

The J gene is TRBJ1-5, the V gene TRBV7-2, with 8 bases lining up with TRBD1. Germline V gene data show CDR1 as SGHTA and CDR2 as FQGNSA. The CDR3 extends over 17 amino acids. The V gene end was trimmed by 5 bases and the J gene end by 0 bases; junction bases not matched to a gene: 9. Here the CDR3 reads CASSLGQEYYSNQPQHF. The CDR3 nucleotides read TGTGCCAGCAGCCTGGGACAGGAGTATTATAGCAATCAGCCCCAGCATTTT.

V usage is TRBV5-4 and J usage is TRBJ2-2; 8 nucleotides line up with TRBD2. This CDR3 comprises 17 residues. V lost 2 bases, J lost 0 bases, and 6 bases stayed unmatched. Germline V gene data show CDR1 as SGHNT and CDR2 as YYREEE (reference sequence). The CDR3 DNA is TGTGCCAGCAGCTTTTGGGGTAGCGGGACGAACACCGGGGAGCTGTTTTTT. Its protein product is CASSFWGSGTNTGELFF.

This rearrangement joins TRBV19 to TRBJ1-1; possibly TRBD1 for D (5 bases). Per the germline V gene, CDR1 is LNHDA and CDR2 is SQIVND (reference sequence). V gave up 2 bases and J gave up 3 bases, with 19 bases separating them. CDR3 length: 17 residues. CDR3 in amino acids: CASSIFGASITDTEAFF. CDR3 nucleotide sequence: TGTGCCAGTAGTATATTTGGGGCCTCGATAACCGACACTGAAGCTTTCTTT.

The J gene is TRBJ2-7, the V gene TRBV4-3; no definite D call. Per the germline V gene, CDR1 is LGHNA and CDR2 is YSLEER. This CDR3 has 14 residues. Trimming took off 2 bases at V and 2 bases at J, with 10 bases between the two ends. In nucleotides, the CDR3 is TGCGCCAGCAGCCAATATGGCGGTCCCTACGAGCAGTACTTC. Encoded protein: CASSQYGGPYEQYF.

This chain connects TRBV19 to TRBJ2-6, with D possibly being TRBD1 (6 bases). CDR1 and CDR2 (germline): LNHDA, SQIVND (reference sequence). Trimming removed 4 bases from V and 0 bases from J, with 10 bases in between. The CDR3 sequence is 16 residues long. The CDR3 DNA reads TGTGCCAGTAGTAAACAGGGTGGCTCTGGGGCCAACGTCCTGACTTTC. This gives the protein CASSKQGGSGANVLTF.

The chain couples TRBV4-3 to TRBJ2-7; 8 bases line up with TRBD1. Germline CDR1 LGHNA, CDR2 YSLEER. J was trimmed by 4 bases and V by 3 bases; bases with no gene match: 8. This CDR3 comprises 15 residues. The CDR3 DNA is TGCGCCAGCAGCCAGGACAGGGAGTCCCAATACGAGCAGTACTTC. It translates to CASSQDRESQYEQYF.

In regard to this clone: The DNA is left out, because the CDR3 cannot be placed on it with certainty; the CDR3 is given as TCRdb lists it. The chain joins TRBV4-1 to TRBJ2-7; the table gives TRBD2 as D, unverified against the DNA. Germline V gene lookup returns CDR1 MGHRA and CDR2 YSYEKL. The CDR3 spans 16 residues, counting both ends. CDR3 residues: CASSHSLSVRGYEQYF.

This clone was seen once. In DNA form, the CDR3 reads TGCGCCAGCAGCCAATCTTACGGGACAGGGTACTACGAGCAGTACTTC. This encodes CASSQSYGTGYYEQYF. The rearrangement uses TRBV4-1 and TRBJ2-7; 9 bases fit TRBD1. Germline loops: CDR1 MGHRA, CDR2 YSYEKL. J gave up 3 bases and V 2 bases, and 8 bases lay outside the gene matches. This CDR3 is built from 16 residues.

Judged by abundance, this clone is medium-sized. The chain recombines TRBV9 with TRBJ2-1; maybe TRBD1 (5 bases). The CDR3 sequence is 14 residues long. V lost 0 bases and J lost 5, with 9 bases in between. The germline V gene has CDR1 SGDLS and CDR2 YYNGEE. DNA for the CDR3: TGTGCCAGCAGCGTAGCTTACAGGAACAATGAGCAGTTCTTC. Translation: CASSVAYRNNEQFF. Full variable domain (missing parts from reference TRBV9 and TRBJ2-1): DSGVTQTPKHLITATGQRVTLRCSPRSGDLSVYWYQQSLDQGLQFLIQYYNGEERAKGNILERFSAQQFPDLHSELNLSSLELGDSALYFCASSVAYRNNEQFFGPGTRLTVL.

This chain links TRBV2 with TRBJ1-1; 8 nucleotides match TRBD1. This CDR3 is 12 amino acids long. The V and J ends lost 8 bases and 4 bases, in that order; junction bases with no gene match: 3. The germline CDR1 and CDR2 sequences are SNHLY and FYNNEI. The CDR3 spells CASLTGGTEAFF. The CDR3 DNA reads TGTGCCAGCTTAACAGGGGGCACTGAAGCTTTCTTT.

This chain joins TRBV5-1 and TRBJ2-3; TRBD2 agrees at 7 bases. The length of the CDR3 is 15 residues. Germline assignment: CDR1 SGHRS and CDR2 YFSETQ. Trimming took 0 bases from V and 3 from J; bases not matched to a gene: 4. CDR3 loop: CASSLAGGWTDTQYF. DNA for the CDR3: TGCGCCAGCAGCTTGGCCGGGGGGTGGACAGATACGCAGTATTTT.

The genes are TRBV19 and TRBJ2-2; a weak D match, TRBD1 (5 bases). CDR1 is LNHDA, CDR2 SQIVND, per germline (reference sequence). The CDR3 has 12 amino acids. V lost 5 bases, J lost 7 bases, and 8 bases lay in between. DNA of the CDR3: TGTGCCAGTAGTCCAGGGAACGGGGAGCTGTTTTTT. Its translation: CASSPGNGELFF.

The rearrangement uses TRBV4-1 and TRBJ2-7; 12 bases fit TRBD2. V lost 2 bases, J lost 6 bases, and 8 bases stayed unmatched. Per the germline V gene, CDR1 is MGHRA and CDR2 is YSYEKL. This CDR3 has 16 residues. CDR3 sequence: CASSQTLAGGPREQYF. CDR3 coding DNA: TGCGCCAGCAGCCAAACCCTAGCGGGAGGGCCCCGCGAGCAGTACTTC.

V and J are TRBV19 and TRBJ1-5, with 7 bases fitting TRBD1. With 5 bases clipped from V and 4 bases from J, the junction kept 5 bases outside the gene matches. The length of the CDR3 is 14 residues. Germline loops: CDR1 LNHDA, CDR2 SQIVND (reference sequence). The CDR3 region is CASSPGQKNQPQHF. The CDR3 DNA is TGTGCCAGTAGTCCGGGACAGAAAAATCAGCCCCAGCATTTT.

V gene TRBV27 combines with J gene TRBJ2-7, with a tentative D call TRBD2 (5 bases). CDR1 and CDR2 (germline): MNHEY, SMNVEV (reference sequence). Trimming took off 5 bases at V and 1 base at J, with 12 bases between the two ends. The CDR3 has 14 residues. CDR3 in DNA: TGTGCCAGCAGTCTCTGGACTGGATCCTACGAGCAGTACTTC. Amino acid sequence: CASSLWTGSYEQYF.

Only one count was recorded for this clone. The rearrangement uses TRBV6-6 and TRBJ2-2; 8 bases match TRBD2. The CDR3 sequence is 14 residues long. V gave up 7 bases and J gave up 2 bases; unmatched junction bases: 3. Per germline, CDR1 MNHNY and CDR2 SVGAGI (reference sequence). For the CDR3, the DNA is TGTGCCAGCAATGGACTAGCTAACACCGGGGAGCTGTTTTTT. Its protein product is CASNGLANTGELFF.

CDR3 loop: CASSPGDRVRRETQYF. CDR3 sequence (DNA): TGTGCCAGCTCACCGGGGGACAGGGTGCGGCGAGAGACCCAGTACTTC. The chain has TRBV18 and TRBJ2-5; the match to TRBD1 covers 9 bases. Trimming at V came to 3 bases and at J to 4 bases, leaving 9 bases not matched to a gene. Germline V gene sequence: CDR1 KGHSH, CDR2 LQKENI. The CDR3 runs 16 residues.

This clone was detected only once. The rearrangement joins TRBV18 to TRBJ2-3; 12 bases are a match to TRBD2. The germline V gene has CDR1 KGHSH and CDR2 LQKENI. Trimming cost V 0 bases and J 8 bases; bases outside gene matches: 6. The CDR3 has 16 residues. The CDR3 is CASSPPPSGGAATQYF. The CDR3, as DNA: TGTGCCAGCTCACCACCGCCTAGCGGGGGGGCGGCTACGCAGTATTTT.

The chain recombines TRBV9 with TRBJ2-1; 8 bases map to TRBD2. Germline CDR1 and CDR2: SGDLS and YYNGEE. The CDR3 sequence is 15 residues long. V trimming: 2 bases; J trimming: 0 bases; junction bases outside the gene matches: 1. The DNA for the CDR3 is TGTGCCAGCAGCGTCGGGGGGGGCTCCTACAATGAGCAGTTCTTC. Translation gives CASSVGGGSYNEQFF.

The rearrangement joins TRBV5-5 to TRBJ1-3; TRBD1 agrees at 7 bases. The length of the CDR3 is 15 residues. CDR1 is SGHKS, CDR2 YYEKEE, per germline (reference sequence). V was pared by 4 bases and J by 2 bases, with 6 bases of the junction left unmatched. CDR3 sequence reads: CASSRQGGAGNTIYF. The CDR3 DNA follows: TGTGCCAGCAGCAGGCAGGGGGGAGCTGGAAACACCATATATTTT.

The table lists this clone with a count of one. The chain is built from TRBV29-1 and TRBJ2-1; 9 bases are a match to TRBD1. This CDR3 has 15 residues. V trimming: 4 bases; J trimming: 0 bases; junction bases outside the gene matches: 4. CDR1 is SQVTM and CDR2 is ANQGSEA in the germline V gene. CDR3 sequence (DNA): TGCAGCGTTGTACAGGGGGCCAGCTCCTACAATGAGCAGTTCTTC. Its protein is CSVVQGASSYNEQFF.

V usage is TRBV28 and J usage is TRBJ1-1, with a weak D call TRBD1 (5 bases). CDR3 length: 14 amino acids. With 3 bases removed from V and 3 bases from J, the gap between germline ends came to 11 bases. Germline loops: CDR1 MDHEN, CDR2 SYDVKM. This chain's CDR3 is CASSFPPRDTEAFF. For the CDR3, the DNA is TGTGCCAGCAGTTTTCCCCCCAGGGACACTGAAGCTTTCTTT.

The chain couples TRBV4-1 to TRBJ2-2; a weak D match, TRBD1 (5 bases). In germline, CDR1 is MGHRA, CDR2 YSYEKL. Trimming removed 2 bases from V and 2 bases from J, with 9 bases in between. This CDR3 is built from 15 residues. The CDR3 nucleotides are TGCGCCAGCAGCCAATTCGACAGAAACACCGGGGAGCTGTTTTTT. It encodes CASSQFDRNTGELFF.

This clone was detected once. This sequence joins TRBV6-1 and TRBJ1-4; D unclear. The CDR3 extends over 16 amino acids. Trimming removed 1 base at V and 8 bases at J, with 17 bases between. Germline V CDR1 and CDR2: MNHNS, SASEGT. For the CDR3, the DNA is TGTGCCAGCAGTGAAGAGCACCCGAGCGCGAGCGAAAAACTGTTTTTT. It yields the protein CASSEEHPSASEKLFF.

The CDR3 loop reads CASSDQGDFTDTQYF. In nucleotides, the CDR3 is TGTGCCAGCAGCGACCAGGGCGATTTCACAGATACGCAGTATTTT. V and J are TRBV9 and TRBJ2-3; maybe TRBD1 (5 bases). Between the trimmed V and J ends, which lost 3 bases and 2 bases, there was a span of 13 bases. The CDR3 has 15 amino acids. Germline lookup yields CDR1 SGDLS and CDR2 YYNGEE. Drawing the rest from reference TRBV9 and TRBJ2-3, the complete variable domain is DSGVTQTPKHLITATGQRVTLRCSPRSGDLSVYWYQQSLDQGLQFLIQYYNGEERAKGNILERFSAQQFPDLHSELNLSSLELGDSALYFCASSDQGDFTDTQYFGPGTRLTVL.

The genes are TRBV15 and TRBJ1-1; D is undetermined. This CDR3 spans 13 amino acids. V was trimmed by 0 bases and J by 7 bases, leaving 9 bases between them. The germline V gene has CDR1 LNHNV and CDR2 YYDKDF (reference sequence). This CDR3 reads CATSRDREIEAFF. The CDR3 DNA reads TGTGCCACCAGCAGAGATCGAGAGATTGAAGCTTTCTTT.

This sequence joins TRBV18 and TRBJ2-5; the D is unclear. Per the germline V gene, CDR1 is KGHSH and CDR2 is LQKENI. With 2 bases removed from V and 5 bases from J, the gap between germline ends came to 6 bases. CDR3 length equals 12 residues. This chain's CDR3 is CASSPREETQYF. Written as DNA, the CDR3 is TGTGCCAGCTCACCAAGAGAGGAGACCCAGTACTTC.

J is TRBJ1-1 and V is TRBV13, with 10 nucleotides matching TRBD1. The germline V gene has CDR1 PRHDT and CDR2 FYEKMQ (reference sequence). This CDR3 comprises 17 residues. With V trimmed by 0 bases and J by 3 bases, 7 bases remained unmatched. The CDR3 reads CASSLGGGQGRYTEAFF. The CDR3 coding sequence is TGTGCCAGCAGCTTAGGAGGGGGACAGGGGAGATACACTGAAGCTTTCTTT.